A selection of T cell receptor beta chains follows, all from one sample in a study of cytomegalovirus exposure and HLA in healthy donors. TCRdb keeps only in-frame clones here, not all; method: immunoSEQ multiplex PCR. The table includes roughly 160,000 clones, around 76% detected once. The sample taken for sequencing was PBMCs. The receptors were gathered from a man in his 60s in good health and CMV-seronegative. Both conserved end residues are part of each CDR3. Fields, in order: CDR3 DNA, CDR3 protein, V gene, J gene, clone size, D gene. The D gene is left open where the match is weak. Size is omitted from some rows. Given values are once, few, many or a class for expanded clones.

TGTGCCACCTTGGAACTAGCCACAGATACGCAGTATTTT,CATLELATDTQYF,TRBV2,TRBJ2-3,.,.
TGTGCCAGCAGTTTCGGGGGGCTAGCGGGAGGGATCGAGCAGTACTTC,CASSFGGLAGGIEQYF,TRBV28,TRBJ2-7,.,TRBD2
TGTGCCAGCAGCTTAGAGGACAGGGGCTATGGCTACACCTTC,CASSLEDRGYGYTF,TRBV7-2,TRBJ1-2,few,TRBD1
TGTGCCAGCAGCGCCCAAGTAGCGGGAGGGCGATACAATGAGCAGTTCTTC,CASSAQVAGGRYNEQFF,TRBV9,TRBJ2-1,.,TRBD2
TGTGCCAGCAGCCAGCACCAGGGGGCGGACACTGAAGCTTTCTTT,CASSQHQGADTEAFF,TRBV7-2,TRBJ1-1,.,TRBD1
TGTGCCAGCTCACCACAATCTCAGTCAGATACGCAGTATTTT,CASSPQSQSDTQYF,TRBV18,TRBJ2-3,.,.
TGTGCCAGCAGCTTAGCGAGGTCTGGTAAACTGTTTTTT,CASSLARSGKLFF,TRBV7-8,TRBJ1-4,few,.
TGTGCCAGCAGCCTAGCGGGACTCAGCAATCAGCCCCAGCATTTT,CASSLAGLSNQPQHF,TRBV6-5,TRBJ1-5,.,.
TGCAGCGTTGGTGTCGCCTCGGGGGCTTTCTTT,CSVGVASGAFF,TRBV29-1,TRBJ1-1,.,.
TGTGCCAGCAGTTACGGACTAGCGAGGTACGAGCAGTACTTC,CASSYGLARYEQYF,TRBV6-6,TRBJ2-7,.,TRBD2
TGCAGCGTTGAAGATCGGAGCGGGATTTCCTACGAGCAGTACTTC,CSVEDRSGISYEQYF,TRBV29-1,TRBJ2-7,.,TRBD2
TGTGCCAGCAACGGCGGGGGCAATCAGCCCCAGCATTTT,CASNGGGNQPQHF,TRBV2,TRBJ1-5,.,.
TGTGCCAGCAGTTTATCTTACGGGCTAGCGGGAGGCCACTACGAGCAGTACTTC,CASSLSYGLAGGHYEQYF,TRBV27,TRBJ2-7,.,TRBD2
TGTGCCAGCAGTGAATCTGACAGAGACTATGGCTACACCTTC,CASSESDRDYGYTF,TRBV25-1,TRBJ1-2,.,.
TGTGCCAGCCGACAGGGTGGGACAGGGGCCTATGGCTACACCTTC,CASRQGGTGAYGYTF,TRBV11-2,TRBJ1-2,.,TRBD1
TGTGCCACCAGCAGAGCGGAGACAGGGCGGCAAGAGACCCAGTACTTC,CATSRAETGRQETQYF,TRBV15,TRBJ2-5,few,TRBD1
TGTGCCAGCAGCAAAGGGGGGCAGGGGGCAAACACTGAAGCTTTCTTT,CASSKGGQGANTEAFF,TRBV21-1,TRBJ1-1,.,.
TGTGCCAGCAGTGAAGCGCAGTCGTCAGACTCTGGAAACACCATATATTTT,CASSEAQSSDSGNTIYF,TRBV2,TRBJ1-3,.,.
TGCGCCAGCAGCCTCGATTCGGGAGTGAATGAAAAACTGTTTTTT,CASSLDSGVNEKLFF,TRBV4-3,TRBJ1-4,.,.
TGTGCCAGCAGCTTGGACAGGGCTGACAATCAGCCCCAGCATTTT,CASSLDRADNQPQHF,TRBV27,TRBJ1-5,.,TRBD1
TGTGCCAGCAATACAGGGCTGGGAGAAAAACTGTTTTTT,CASNTGLGEKLFF,TRBV21-1,TRBJ1-4,.,.
TGTGCCAGTAGTCCCACCCGAACCGGGACTATCAACACCGGGGAGCTGTTTTTT,CASSPTRTGTINTGELFF,TRBV19,TRBJ2-2,.,TRBD2
TGCGCCAGCGGGACTGGCGGGCTGGGCACTGAAGCTTTCTTT,CASGTGGLGTEAFF,TRBV5-1,TRBJ1-1,.,.
TGTGCCAGCAGTGCTACAGGGTTTCAAGAGACCCAGTACTTC,CASSATGFQETQYF,TRBV6-5,TRBJ2-5,once,.
TGTGCCATCAGGGACATAGCGGAGACCTCAGATACGCAGTATTTT,CAIRDIAETSDTQYF,TRBV10-3,TRBJ2-3,.,.
TGCGCCAGCAGCAATTCAGCGGCCCAAGAGACCCAGTACTTC,CASSNSAAQETQYF,TRBV5-1,TRBJ2-5,once,.
TGTGCCAGCTCACCAAGTCTTATCACAGCTGATAATTCACCCCTCCACTTT,CASSPSLITADNSPLHF,TRBV18,TRBJ1-6,.,.
TGTGCCAGCAGCCAAGATCCCGTGGGCAGGCCTTGGGATGAGCAGTTCTTC,CASSQDPVGRPWDEQFF,TRBV4-2,TRBJ2-1,.,.
TGTGCCATCAGTGGGGGACAGGGGGTGGGGGGCGAGCAGTACTTC,CAISGGQGVGGEQYF,TRBV10-3,TRBJ2-7,.,TRBD1
TGTGCCAGCAGCGCAACCGGGACTAGCGGGGGGACCAAAAACATTCAGTACTTC,CASSATGTSGGTKNIQYF,TRBV9,TRBJ2-4,.,TRBD2
TGTGCCATCAGTGCAGGGGGGAATACTGAAGCTTTCTTT,CAISAGGNTEAFF,TRBV10-3,TRBJ1-1,few,TRBD1
TGTGCCAGCAGCTTAGACAGTAGACTAGCGGGTGCTAATGAGCAGTTCTTC,CASSLDSRLAGANEQFF,TRBV11-3,TRBJ2-1,.,TRBD2
TGTGCCAGCAGTTTATCGGGTTACGAGCAGTACTTC,CASSLSGYEQYF,TRBV28,TRBJ2-7,few,.
TGTGCCAGCACATCGAAGCGGGGAGACCACGAGCAGTACTTC,CASTSKRGDHEQYF,TRBV6-1,TRBJ2-7,.,TRBD2
TGTGCCAGTAGTATAGGGGAGGGTCTGGACGGAGAGACCCAGTACTTC,CASSIGEGLDGETQYF,TRBV19,TRBJ2-5,.,TRBD2
TGTGCCAGCATCGGATCAGGGAACACTGAAGCTTTCTTT,CASIGSGNTEAFF,TRBV28,TRBJ1-1,few,.
TGTGCCAGCAGCTTATCGGTTAATTCCTACGAGCAGTACTTC,CASSLSVNSYEQYF,TRBV11-2,TRBJ2-7,.,.
TGTGCCTGGAGTGGGGGACAGAATAATTCACCCCTCCACTTT,CAWSGGQNNSPLHF,TRBV30,TRBJ1-6,.,TRBD1
TGTGCCAGTACCCCCCTCGGGGAGGGTTATCAGCCCCAGCATTTT,CASTPLGEGYQPQHF,TRBV19,TRBJ1-5,.,.
TGTGCCACTGCAGGCTCTGGAAACACCATATATTTT,CATAGSGNTIYF,TRBV10-3,TRBJ1-3,.,.
TGTGCCAGCAGCCAAAGAACGGGGACCTACAATGAGCAGTTCTTC,CASSQRTGTYNEQFF,TRBV14,TRBJ2-1,.,.
TGTGCCAGCAGCCAACCCCAGGCTGGGGCCAACGTCCTGACTTTC,CASSQPQAGANVLTF,TRBV7-3,TRBJ2-6,.,.
TGTGCCTGGGACCTAGCGGGAGGGCTCTCCGAGCAGTACTTC,CAWDLAGGLSEQYF,TRBV30,TRBJ2-7,.,TRBD2
TGTGCCAGCAGCCGACAGGTGCTACCCTACGAGCAGTACTTC,CASSRQVLPYEQYF,TRBV6-1,TRBJ2-7,.,.
TGCAGTGCTAGAGAAGACTACGAGCAGTTCTTC,CSAREDYEQFF,TRBV20-1,TRBJ2-1,once,.
TGTGCCAGCAGGCACGGGACAGGGGTCGAGACCCAGTACTTC,CASRHGTGVETQYF,TRBV5-4,TRBJ2-5,.,TRBD1
TGTGCCAGCAGTCGAGTAGGGGATAACACTGAAGCTTTCTTT,CASSRVGDNTEAFF,TRBV27,TRBJ1-1,.,.
TGTGCCAGTAGTATACAGGGAGGGCAGCCCCAGCATTTT,CASSIQGGQPQHF,TRBV19,TRBJ1-5,.,.
TGTGCCAGCACCCTACCTCTGGGCAGGGGGGAAAACGAGCAGTACTTC,CASTLPLGRGENEQYF,TRBV2,TRBJ2-7,.,.
TGCGCCAGCAGCTTGGACAGCGGAGGATATCGTGGCTACACCTTC,CASSLDSGGYRGYTF,TRBV5-1,TRBJ1-2,.,.